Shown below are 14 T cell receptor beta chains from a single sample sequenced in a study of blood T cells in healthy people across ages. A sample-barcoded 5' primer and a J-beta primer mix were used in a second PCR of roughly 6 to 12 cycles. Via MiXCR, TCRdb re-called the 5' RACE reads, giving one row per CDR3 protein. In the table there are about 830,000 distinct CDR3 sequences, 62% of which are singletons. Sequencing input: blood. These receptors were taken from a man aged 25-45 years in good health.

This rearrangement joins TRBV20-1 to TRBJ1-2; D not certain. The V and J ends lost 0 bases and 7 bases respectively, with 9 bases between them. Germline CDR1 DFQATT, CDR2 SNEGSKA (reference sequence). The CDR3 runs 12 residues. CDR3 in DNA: TGCAGTGCTAGAGATGAGACGGTTGGCTACACCTTC. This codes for CSARDETVGYTF.

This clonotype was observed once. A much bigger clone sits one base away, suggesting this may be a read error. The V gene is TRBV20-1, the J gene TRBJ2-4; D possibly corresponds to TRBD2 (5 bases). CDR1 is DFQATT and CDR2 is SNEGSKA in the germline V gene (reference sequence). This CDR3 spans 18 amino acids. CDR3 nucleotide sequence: TGCAGTACTAGTTCGGAAGCCAACCCCGTGGGGACCAAAAACATTCAGTACTTC. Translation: CSTSSEANPVGTKNIQYF.

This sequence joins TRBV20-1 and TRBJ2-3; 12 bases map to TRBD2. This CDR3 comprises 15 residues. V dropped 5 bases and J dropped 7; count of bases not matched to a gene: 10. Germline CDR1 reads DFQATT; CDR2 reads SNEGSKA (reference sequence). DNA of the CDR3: TGCAGTGCTGGAGCCCCTAGCGGGGGGGCTTATACGCAGTATTTT. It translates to CSAGAPSGGAYTQYF.

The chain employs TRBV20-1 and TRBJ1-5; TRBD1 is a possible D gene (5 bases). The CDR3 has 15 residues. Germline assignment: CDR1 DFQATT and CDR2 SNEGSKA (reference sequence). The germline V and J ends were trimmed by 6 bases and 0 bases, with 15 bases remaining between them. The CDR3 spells CSAIQTVYSNQPQHF. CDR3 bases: TGCAGTGCCATCCAGACAGTTTATAGCAATCAGCCCCAGCATTTT.

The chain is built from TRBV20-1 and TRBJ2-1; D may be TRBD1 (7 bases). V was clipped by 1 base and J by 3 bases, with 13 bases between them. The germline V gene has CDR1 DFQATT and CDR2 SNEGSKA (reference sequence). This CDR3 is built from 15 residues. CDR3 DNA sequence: TGCAGTGCTAGAGGGCGGGACAGCGTCTACAATGAGCAGTTCTTC. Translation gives CSARGRDSVYNEQFF.

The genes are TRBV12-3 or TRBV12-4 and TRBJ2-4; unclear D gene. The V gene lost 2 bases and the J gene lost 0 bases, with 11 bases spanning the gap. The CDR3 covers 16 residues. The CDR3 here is CASSLPASLAKNIQYF. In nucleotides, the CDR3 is TGTGCCAGCAGTTTACCTGCTTCACTAGCCAAAAACATTCAGTACTTC.

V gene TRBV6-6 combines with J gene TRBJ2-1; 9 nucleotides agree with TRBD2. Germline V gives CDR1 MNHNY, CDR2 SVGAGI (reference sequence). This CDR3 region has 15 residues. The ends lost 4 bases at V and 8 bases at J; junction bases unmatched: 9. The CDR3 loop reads CASSSPGLASYEQFF. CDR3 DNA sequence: TGTGCCAGCAGTTCCCCAGGACTAGCGAGTTATGAGCAGTTCTTC.

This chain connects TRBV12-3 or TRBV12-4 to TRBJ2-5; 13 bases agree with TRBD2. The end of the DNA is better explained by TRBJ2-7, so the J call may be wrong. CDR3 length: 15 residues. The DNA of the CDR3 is TGTGCCAGCAGTTCCCCGGGACTAGCGGGGTCCGAGCAGTACTTC. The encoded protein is CASSSPGLAGSEQYF.

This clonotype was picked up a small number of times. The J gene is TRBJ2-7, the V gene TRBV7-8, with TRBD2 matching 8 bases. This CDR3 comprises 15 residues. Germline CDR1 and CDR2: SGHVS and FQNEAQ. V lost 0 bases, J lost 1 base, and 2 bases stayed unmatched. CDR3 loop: CASSLASGVSYEQYF. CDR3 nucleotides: TGTGCCAGCAGCTTAGCTAGCGGGGTTTCCTACGAGCAGTACTTC.

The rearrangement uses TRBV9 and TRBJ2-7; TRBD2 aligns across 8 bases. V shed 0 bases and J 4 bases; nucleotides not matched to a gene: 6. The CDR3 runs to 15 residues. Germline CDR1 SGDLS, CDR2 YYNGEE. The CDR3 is CASSVAFGRGYEQYF. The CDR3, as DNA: TGTGCCAGCAGCGTAGCATTCGGGAGGGGGTACGAGCAGTACTTC.

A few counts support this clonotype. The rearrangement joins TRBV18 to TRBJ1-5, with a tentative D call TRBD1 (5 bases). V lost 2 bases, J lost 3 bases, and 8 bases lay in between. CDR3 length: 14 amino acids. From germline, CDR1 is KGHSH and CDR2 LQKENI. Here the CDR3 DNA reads TGTGCCAGCTCACCAATGGACAACAATCAGCCCCAGCATTTT. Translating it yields CASSPMDNNQPQHF.

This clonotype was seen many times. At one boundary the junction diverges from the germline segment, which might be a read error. The CDR3 region is CASSRTGSSTDTQYF. The CDR3 DNA sequence: TGCGCCAGCAGCCGTACAGGTTCCAGCACAGATACGCAGTATTTT. The V and J genes are TRBV7-2 and TRBJ2-3, with a possible D match to TRBD1 (5 bases). Germline lookup yields CDR1 SGHTA and CDR2 FQGNSA. This CDR3 has 15 residues. Based on the CDR3 plus reference TRBV7-2 and TRBJ2-3, the full variable domain is GAGVSQSPSNKVTEKGKDVELRCDPISGHTALYWYRQSLGQGLEFLIYFQGNSAPDKSGLPSDRFSAERTGGSVSTLTIQRTQQEDSAVYLCASSRTGSSTDTQYFGPGTRLTVL.

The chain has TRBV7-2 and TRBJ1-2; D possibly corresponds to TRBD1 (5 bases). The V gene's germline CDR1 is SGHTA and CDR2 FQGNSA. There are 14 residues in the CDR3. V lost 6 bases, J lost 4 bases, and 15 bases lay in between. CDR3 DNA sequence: TGTGCCAGCAGTAACGGGTTTCAGGGCTATGGCTACACCTTC. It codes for CASSNGFQGYGYTF.

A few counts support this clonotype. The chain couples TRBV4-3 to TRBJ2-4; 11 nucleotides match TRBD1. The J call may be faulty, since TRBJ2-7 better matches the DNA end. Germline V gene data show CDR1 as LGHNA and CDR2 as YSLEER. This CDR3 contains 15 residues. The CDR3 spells CASSQRTGGPYEQYF. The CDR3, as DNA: TGCGCCAGCAGCCAGAGGACAGGGGGCCCCTACGAGCAGTACTTC.